This T cell receptor beta chain was found in a study of CXCR3-negative and CXCR3-positive naive CD8 T cells. Study-level information: Roughly 140 million TRB reads were obtained in total, which works out to about 1.5 +/- 0.3 million per library.

Overall study findings and caveats: A higher hydrophobicity marked the TRB CDR3s of CXCR3-positive naive cells versus CXCR3-negative naive cells. TRBV-TRBJ usage matched between naive CXCR3-negative and CXCR3-positive cells but not between memory cells. Memory CD8+ cells showed much lower diversity, while both naive subsets were comparably high. Between one naive subset and the other, surface CD5 was comparable, and TCR strength was inferred from TRB CDR3 properties.

UMI labels and 5' RACE were used to prepare the TRB cDNA libraries. TCRdb reprocessed the 5' RACE reads and stores each CDR3 protein as one record, lacking DNA. This repertoire includes 75,000 to 100,000 distinct CDR3 sequences. Points on this clonotype: The antigen is undetermined.

The CDR3 is 17 amino acids. Per germline, CDR1 SEHNR and CDR2 FQNEAQ (reference sequence). The V and J genes are TRBV7-9 and TRBJ2-2; checking the TCRdb D call of TRBD2 is not possible without DNA. The sample was naive CXCR3+ CD8+ T cells from blood. The subset is: CD45RO-CCR7+CD27+CD95- naive CD8+ T cells expressing CXCR3 (TNR3+). The sequence was obtained from a human donor in good health. Some clones in this sample may be carry-over from other donors' samples. CDR3 amino acids: CASSFNPTTTNTGELFF.